The 2 T cell receptor beta chains given below trace back to one sample, sequenced in a study of breast tumors, draining lymph nodes, adjacent tissues. Samples came from axillary lymph nodes draining the breast cancer. TCRdb re-called the multiplex PCR reads through MiXCR, storing one row per CDR3 protein. The sample lists around 230,000 distinct CDR3 sequences; less than 40% were seen once. The sequenced sample consisted of axillary lymph node tissue. The receptors were sampled from a female donor with breast cancer. Some clones in this sample may be carry-over from other donors' samples.

This clonotype was found many times. The genes are TRBV7-9 and TRBJ1-2; no clear D. In germline, CDR1 is SEHNR, CDR2 FQNEAQ (reference sequence). V was clipped by 1 base and J by 8 bases, with 11 bases between them. The CDR3 spans 13 residues. CDR3 loop: CASSLGAVLGYTF. DNA for the CDR3: TGTGCCAGCAGCTTAGGGGCAGTGCTCGGCTACACCTTC. Combining the CDR3 with reference TRBV7-9 and TRBJ1-2 gives the whole variable domain DTGVSQNPRHKITKRGQNVTFRCDPISEHNRLYWYRQTLGQGPEFLTYFQNEAQLEKSRLLSDRFSAERPKGSFSTLEIQRTEQGDSAMYLCASSLGAVLGYTFGSGTRLTVV.

A few counts support this clonotype. The genes are TRBV5-4 and TRBJ1-4; D may be TRBD1 (5 bases). CDR3 length: 16 amino acids. The germline V gene has CDR1 SGHNT and CDR2 YYREEE (reference sequence). V lost 2 bases and J 2 bases, leaving 13 bases between the germline ends. Written as DNA, the CDR3 is TGTGCCAGCAGCTTTCTCGACAGTGGCACTAATGAAAAACTGTTTTTT. Protein product: CASSFLDSGTNEKLFF.